These T cell receptor beta chains were read from a single sample in a study of blood T cell repertoires in COVID-19. Only in-frame clones appear in the TCRdb table, and some are missing; sequencing was by immunoSEQ multiplex PCR. The data show about 160,000 clones, about 85% seen once. Sequenced: peripheral blood. These TCRs come from a human donor with acute or convalescent COVID-19. The donor label of this sample is uncertain. The CDR3 runs from the conserved cysteine through the conserved F or W. Each record gives: V gene, D gene, J gene, clone size, CDR3 DNA, CDR3 protein. A D gene is named only where the DNA matches it firmly. Clone size is not always given. Where it is, it says once, few, many or a class for expanded clones.

V: TRBV19
D: TRBD1
J: TRBJ1-5
size: few
DNA: TGTGCCAGTAGTGCTACCTCCGGGACAGGGGGCAATCAGCCCCAGCATTTT
CDR3: CASSATSGTGGNQPQHF

V: TRBV7-8
D: -
J: TRBJ2-2
size: -
DNA: TGTGCCAGCAGCTTAATGACAGGAACGAACACCGGGGAGCTGTTTTTT
CDR3: CASSLMTGTNTGELFF

V: TRBV18
D: -
J: TRBJ1-1
size: -
DNA: TGTGCCAGCTCCCCAGTGGCCATCGGGGCTGAAGCTTTCTTT
CDR3: CASSPVAIGAEAFF

V: TRBV18
D: -
J: TRBJ1-1
size: -
DNA: TGTGCCAGCTCACCACCGGCAATCCGAGGCACTGAAGCTTTCTTT
CDR3: CASSPPAIRGTEAFF

V: TRBV11-2
D: -
J: TRBJ1-3
size: -
DNA: TGTGCCAGCAGCCCAGGGATACTCTCTGGAAACACCATATATTTT
CDR3: CASSPGILSGNTIYF

V: TRBV12-2
D: -
J: TRBJ1-1
size: -
DNA: TGTGCAAGTCGCAAACCCACTGACAGCCCTAGGTGGCCTTTCTTT
CDR3: CASRKPTDSPRWPFF

V: TRBV7-2
D: TRBD1
J: TRBJ1-5
size: -
DNA: TGTGCCAGCAGCTCAGGAGGACAGGCCCTTGGGGGCAATCAGCCCCAGCATTTT
CDR3: CASSSGGQALGGNQPQHF

V: TRBV7-3
D: -
J: TRBJ1-1
size: -
DNA: TGTGCCAGCAGCCCCCGATCCAGCCGCGGTACGAACACTGAAGCTTTCTTT
CDR3: CASSPRSSRGTNTEAFF

V: TRBV27
D: TRBD1
J: TRBJ2-3
size: -
DNA: TGTGCCAGCAGTCAGGGACAGGGGTTAGATACGCAGTATTTT
CDR3: CASSQGQGLDTQYF

V: TRBV28
D: TRBD1
J: TRBJ1-5
size: few
DNA: TGTGCCAGCAGTTCTGGACAGGGTGGCAATCAGCCCCAGCATTTT
CDR3: CASSSGQGGNQPQHF